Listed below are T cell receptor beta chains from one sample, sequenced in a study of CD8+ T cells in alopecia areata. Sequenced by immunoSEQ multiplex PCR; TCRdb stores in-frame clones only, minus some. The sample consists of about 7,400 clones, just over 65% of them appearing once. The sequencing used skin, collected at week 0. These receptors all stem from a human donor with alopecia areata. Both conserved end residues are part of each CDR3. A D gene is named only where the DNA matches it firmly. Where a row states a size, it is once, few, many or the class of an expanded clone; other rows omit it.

CDR3aa: CASSLVGQGTDTQYF
CDR3nt: TGTGCCAGCAGCTTGGTGGGACAGGGCACAGATACGCAGTATTTT
j_gene: TRBJ2-3
d_gene: TRBD1
abundance: -
v_gene: TRBV5-6

CDR3aa: CASSLGDYSYEQYF
CDR3nt: TGCGCCAGCAGCTTGGGTGACTACTCCTACGAGCAGTACTTC
j_gene: TRBJ2-7
d_gene: -
abundance: few
v_gene: TRBV5-1

CDR3aa: CASSYGTAPGQETQYF
CDR3nt: TGTGCCAGCAGCTATGGGACAGCGCCGGGGCAAGAGACCCAGTACTTC
j_gene: TRBJ2-5
d_gene: TRBD1
abundance: -
v_gene: TRBV6-6

CDR3aa: CASRRQGAYEQYF
CDR3nt: TGTGCCAGCAGGCGACAGGGAGCCTACGAGCAGTACTTC
j_gene: TRBJ2-7
d_gene: TRBD1
abundance: -
v_gene: TRBV6-5

CDR3aa: CASSLGGPSGTEAFF
CDR3nt: TGTGCCAGCAGCTTAGGGGGACCCTCAGGCACTGAAGCTTTCTTT
j_gene: TRBJ1-1
d_gene: -
abundance: -
v_gene: TRBV7-2

CDR3aa: CASSYGSASNTGELFF
CDR3nt: TGTGCCAGCAGTTACGGTTCAGCTTCGAACACCGGGGAGCTGTTTTTT
j_gene: TRBJ2-2
d_gene: -
abundance: few
v_gene: TRBV6-6

CDR3aa: CASSPSGDEQYF
CDR3nt: TGTGCCAGCAGCCCCTCCGGGGACGAGCAGTACTTC
j_gene: TRBJ2-7
d_gene: -
abundance: -
v_gene: TRBV7-9

CDR3aa: CASSQDRVGADTQYF
CDR3nt: TGCGCCAGCAGCCAGGACAGGGTTGGCGCAGATACGCAGTATTTT
j_gene: TRBJ2-3
d_gene: TRBD1
abundance: -
v_gene: TRBV4-1

CDR3aa: CATGRGWETQYF
CDR3nt: TGTGCCACGGGAAGGGGTTGGGAGACCCAGTACTTC
j_gene: TRBJ2-5
d_gene: -
abundance: -
v_gene: TRBV15

CDR3aa: CASSHLGLAGGNEQFF
CDR3nt: TGTGCCAGCAGCCATCTCGGACTAGCGGGGGGCAATGAGCAGTTCTTC
j_gene: TRBJ2-1
d_gene: TRBD2
abundance: -
v_gene: TRBV9

CDR3aa: CASSYPVQGGNQPQHF
CDR3nt: TGTGCCAGCAGTTACCCAGTCCAGGGTGGCAATCAGCCCCAGCATTTT
j_gene: TRBJ1-5
d_gene: -
abundance: -
v_gene: TRBV6-6

CDR3aa: CAWRAQSGSSYNEQFF
CDR3nt: TGTGCCTGGAGAGCTCAGTCAGGTAGCTCCTACAATGAGCAGTTCTTC
j_gene: TRBJ2-1
d_gene: -
abundance: -
v_gene: TRBV30

CDR3aa: CSVDLDGNTIYF
CDR3nt: TGCAGCGTAGACCTCGACGGGAACACCATATATTTT
j_gene: TRBJ1-3
d_gene: -
abundance: once
v_gene: TRBV29-1